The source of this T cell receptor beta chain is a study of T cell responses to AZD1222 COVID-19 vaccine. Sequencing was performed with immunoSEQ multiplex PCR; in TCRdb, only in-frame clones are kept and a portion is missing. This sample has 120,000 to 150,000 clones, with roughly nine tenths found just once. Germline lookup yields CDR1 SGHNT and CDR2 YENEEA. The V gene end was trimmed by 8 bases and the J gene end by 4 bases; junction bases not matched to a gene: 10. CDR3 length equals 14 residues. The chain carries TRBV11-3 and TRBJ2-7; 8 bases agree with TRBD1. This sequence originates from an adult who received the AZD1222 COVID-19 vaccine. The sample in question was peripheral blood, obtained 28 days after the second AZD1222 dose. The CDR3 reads CASGLDRVLYEQYF. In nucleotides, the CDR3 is TGTGCCAGCGGCCTGGACAGGGTCTTATACGAGCAGTACTTC.